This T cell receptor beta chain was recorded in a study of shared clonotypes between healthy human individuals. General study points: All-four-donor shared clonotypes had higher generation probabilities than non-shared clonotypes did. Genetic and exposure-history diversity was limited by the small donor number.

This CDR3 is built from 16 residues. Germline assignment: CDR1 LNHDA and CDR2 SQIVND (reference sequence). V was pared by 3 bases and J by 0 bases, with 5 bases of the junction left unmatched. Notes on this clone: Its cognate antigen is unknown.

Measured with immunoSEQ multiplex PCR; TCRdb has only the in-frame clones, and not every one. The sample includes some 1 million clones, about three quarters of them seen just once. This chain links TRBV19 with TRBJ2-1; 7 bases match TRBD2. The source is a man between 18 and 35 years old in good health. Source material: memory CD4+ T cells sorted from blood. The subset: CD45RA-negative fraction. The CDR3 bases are TGTGCCAGTAGTATTGGAGCGGGGAGCTCCTACAATGAGCAGTTCTTC. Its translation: CASSIGAGSSYNEQFF.